This T cell receptor (beta chain) was identified during a study of blood T cell repertoires in COVID-19. V shed 0 bases and J shed 6 bases, with 12 bases lying between them. Germline V CDR1 and CDR2: MNHEY, SVGAGI. This CDR3 is 15 amino acids long. Cohorts were determined from participant-reported clinical history. Source study methods: Using reference gene primer amplification, nucleated cell counts were estimated. Clones were sequenced by immunoSEQ multiplex PCR, and TCRdb holds only the in-frame ones, with some missing. The D gene and trimming were derived from the DNA, and the V and J assignments and clone size from that table. The repertoire consists of roughly 220,000 clones, with roughly 85% occurring once and the leading ten covering less than 4.5%.

The origin of this receptor is a woman aged 40 to 55 with acute COVID-19. Material for sequencing was PBMCs or T cells enriched from blood (not recorded which). J is TRBJ1-5 and V is TRBV6-5; D not certain. CDR3 loop: CASSYSGSGGQPQHF. DNA of the CDR3: TGTGCCAGCAGTTACTCGGGCTCCGGAGGTCAGCCCCAGCATTTT.